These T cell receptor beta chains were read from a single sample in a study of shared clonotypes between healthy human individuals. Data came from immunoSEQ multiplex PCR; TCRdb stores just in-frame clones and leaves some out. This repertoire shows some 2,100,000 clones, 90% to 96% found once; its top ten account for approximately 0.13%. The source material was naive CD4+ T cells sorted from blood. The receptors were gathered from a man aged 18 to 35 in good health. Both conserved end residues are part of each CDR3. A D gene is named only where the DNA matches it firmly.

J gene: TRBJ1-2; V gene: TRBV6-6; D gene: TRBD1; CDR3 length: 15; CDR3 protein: CASSEPGQKNYGYTF; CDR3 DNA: TGTGCCAGCAGTGAGCCGGGACAGAAGAACTATGGCTACACCTTC
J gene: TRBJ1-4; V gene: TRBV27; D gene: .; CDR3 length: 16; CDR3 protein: CASRKGTGPFGEKLFF; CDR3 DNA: TGTGCCAGCAGAAAGGGAACCGGGCCTTTTGGAGAAAAACTGTTTTTT
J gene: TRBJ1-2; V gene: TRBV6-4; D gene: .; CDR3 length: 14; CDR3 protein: CASSPTGSGYGYTF; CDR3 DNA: TGTGCCAGCAGTCCAACAGGGTCTGGCTATGGCTACACCTTC
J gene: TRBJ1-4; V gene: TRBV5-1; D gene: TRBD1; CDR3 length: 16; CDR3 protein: CASSLGQGATNEKLFF; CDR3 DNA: TGCGCCAGCAGCTTGGGGCAGGGGGCAACTAATGAAAAACTGTTTTTT
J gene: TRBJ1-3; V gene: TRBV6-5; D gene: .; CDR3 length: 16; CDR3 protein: CASSYSRQHPGNTIYF; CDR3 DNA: TGTGCCAGCAGTTACTCGCGGCAGCATCCTGGAAACACCATATATTTT
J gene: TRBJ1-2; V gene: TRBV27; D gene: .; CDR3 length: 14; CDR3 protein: CASSPIGYNYGYTF; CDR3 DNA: TGTGCCAGCAGTCCGATTGGATATAACTATGGCTACACCTTC
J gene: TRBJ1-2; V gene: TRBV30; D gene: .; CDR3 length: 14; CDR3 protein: CAWSVLQGRVGYTF; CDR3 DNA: TGTGCCTGGAGTGTATTACAGGGAAGGGTTGGCTACACCTTC
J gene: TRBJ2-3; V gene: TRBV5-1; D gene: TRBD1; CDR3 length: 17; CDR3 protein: CASSLFRQGIITDTQYF; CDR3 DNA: TGCGCCAGCAGCCTATTTAGACAGGGGATTATCACAGATACGCAGTATTTT
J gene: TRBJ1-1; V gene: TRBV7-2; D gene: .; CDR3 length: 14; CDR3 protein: CASRTGQLNTEAFF; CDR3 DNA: TGTGCCAGCAGGACCGGACAGCTGAACACTGAAGCTTTCTTT
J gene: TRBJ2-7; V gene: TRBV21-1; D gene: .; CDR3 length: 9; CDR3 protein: CARVYEQYF; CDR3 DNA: TGTGCCAGGGTCTACGAGCAGTACTTC
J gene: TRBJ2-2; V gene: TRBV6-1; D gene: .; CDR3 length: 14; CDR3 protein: CASSERGDTGELFF; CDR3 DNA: TGTGCCAGCAGTGAAAGGGGGGATACCGGGGAGCTGTTTTTT
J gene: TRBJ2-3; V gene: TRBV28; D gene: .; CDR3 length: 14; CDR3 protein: CASSFHSDTDTQYF; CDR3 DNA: TGTGCCAGCAGTTTCCACAGTGACACAGATACGCAGTATTTT
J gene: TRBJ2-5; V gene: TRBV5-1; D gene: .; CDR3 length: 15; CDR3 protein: CASSPTWDIQETQYF; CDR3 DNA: TGCGCCAGCAGCCCCACCTGGGATATCCAAGAGACCCAGTACTTC
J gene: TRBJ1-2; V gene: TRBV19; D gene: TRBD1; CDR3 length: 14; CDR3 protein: CASSGTGGRHGYTF; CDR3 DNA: TGTGCCAGTAGTGGGACAGGGGGGAGGCATGGCTACACCTTC
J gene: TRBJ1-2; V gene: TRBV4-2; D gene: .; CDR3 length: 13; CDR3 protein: CASSRGTLYGYTF; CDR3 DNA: TGTGCCAGCAGCCGGGGGACACTCTATGGCTACACCTTC
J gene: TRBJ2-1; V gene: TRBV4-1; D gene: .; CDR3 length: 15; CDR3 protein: CASSQGTQPYNEQFF; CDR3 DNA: TGCGCCAGCAGCCAAGGGACTCAACCTTACAATGAGCAGTTCTTC
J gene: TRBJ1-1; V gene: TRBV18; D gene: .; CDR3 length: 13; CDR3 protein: CASSPRPGDEAFF; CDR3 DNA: TGTGCCAGCTCACCACGCCCGGGGGATGAAGCTTTCTTT
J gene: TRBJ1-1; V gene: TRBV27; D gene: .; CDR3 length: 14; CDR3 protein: CASSLSGRGTEAFF; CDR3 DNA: TGTGCCAGCAGTTTATCGGGCAGGGGCACTGAAGCTTTCTTT
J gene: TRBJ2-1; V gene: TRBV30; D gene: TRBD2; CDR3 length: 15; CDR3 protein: CAWSPTSGIAGEQFF; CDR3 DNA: TGTGCCTGGAGTCCCACTAGCGGGATTGCCGGTGAGCAGTTCTTC
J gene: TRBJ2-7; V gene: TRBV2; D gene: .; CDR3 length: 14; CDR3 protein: CASSADTSNYEQYF; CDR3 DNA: TGTGCCAGCAGTGCGGACACATCAAACTACGAGCAGTACTTC
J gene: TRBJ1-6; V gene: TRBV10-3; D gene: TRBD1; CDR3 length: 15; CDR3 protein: CAISEGTGVNSPLHF; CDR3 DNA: TGTGCCATCAGTGAAGGGACAGGGGTGAATTCACCCCTCCACTTT
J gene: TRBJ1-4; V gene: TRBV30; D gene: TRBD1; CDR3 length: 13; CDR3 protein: CAWSAGTGSVPVF; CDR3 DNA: TGTGCCTGGAGTGCAGGGACAGGGTCCGTCCCGGTTTTT